This TCR beta chain was identified in a study of technical replicates of blood from several donors. The V end was cut by 10 bases, the J end by 1 base, with 14 bases between. Germline assignment: CDR1 MNHNS and CDR2 SASEGT. This CDR3 has 14 residues. The assay was immunoSEQ multiplex PCR, and TCRdb's table has in-frame clones only and misses some. The data hold tens of thousands of clones, with about 95% observed a single time. V gene TRBV6-1 combines with J gene TRBJ2-1; no definite D call. Source material: PBMCs. This clonotype was obtained from a human donor in good health. Some clones in this sample may be carry-over from other donors' samples. The CDR3 DNA sequence: TGTGCCATCGCCAGCGCCGGTTCCTACAATGAGCAGTTCTTC. Amino acid sequence: CAIASAGSYNEQFF.